This passage covers 32 T cell receptor beta chains from one sample sequenced in a study of beta chain features in type 1 diabetes. Notes on the study in general: Within each of all four CD4+ subsets, Type 1 diabetes patients had TCRB CDR3s that were moderately but significantly shorter.

The entirety of the isolated RNA underwent reverse transcription, so expressed TCRB transcripts were sequenced. Assay: immunoSEQ multiplex PCR; the TCRdb copy retains only in-frame clones and omits some. The table records 680,000 or so clones, 10% to 15% of them present only once. Their specific antigens are unknown. Sequencing was carried out using naive CD4+ T cells from blood. The origin of the receptors is a man between 18 and 35 years old with type 1 diabetes.

The rearrangement links TRBV28 to TRBJ1-1; D is possibly TRBD1 (6 bases). The germline gives CDR1 MDHEN, CDR2 SYDVKM. This CDR3 is built from 15 residues. Between the trimmed V and J ends, which lost 5 bases and 0 bases, there was a span of 13 bases. The CDR3 reads CASSPRGGLNTEAFF. CDR3 coding DNA: TGTGCCAGCAGTCCCCGCGGGGGCTTGAACACTGAAGCTTTCTTT.

The genes are TRBV29-1 and TRBJ1-4; TRBD1 might be the D (5 bases). Trimming pared 5 bases from V and 8 bases from J, leaving 12 bases between. The CDR3 loop spans 12 amino acids. Looked up from germline, CDR1 is SQVTM and CDR2 is ANQGSEA. CDR3 sequence reads: CSVYDGGEKLFF. In DNA form, the CDR3 reads TGCAGCGTTTATGACGGGGGGGAAAAACTGTTTTTT.

The chain couples TRBV7-9 to TRBJ1-1, with D perhaps matching TRBD1 (6 bases). Trimming shortened V by 7 bases and J by 1 base, and 10 bases separated the two germline ends. The CDR3 has 13 amino acids. Germline lookup yields CDR1 SEHNR and CDR2 FQNEAQ (reference sequence). In DNA, the CDR3 is TGTGCCAGCAAGGGGGAGAAGAACACTGAAGCTTTCTTT. It is translated as CASKGEKNTEAFF.

The V and J genes are TRBV4-1 and TRBJ1-5; D is unclear. This CDR3 is built from 13 residues. Germline assignment: CDR1 MGHRA and CDR2 YSYEKL. V shed 4 bases and J shed 7 bases, with 11 bases lying between them. CDR3 protein: CASSLQTGQPQHF. The CDR3 nucleotides read TGCGCCAGCAGCCTTCAAACCGGGCAGCCCCAGCATTTT.

The V gene is TRBV29-1, the J gene TRBJ1-1, with D uncertain. V shed 0 bases and J shed 1 base, with 9 bases lying between them. Germline V CDR1 and CDR2: SQVTM, ANQGSEA. The CDR3 is 14 residues long. The CDR3 coding sequence is TGCAGCGTTGAAGATCGGCAGTCGAACACTGAAGCTTTCTTT. Translated, it gives CSVEDRQSNTEAFF.

CDR3 bases: TGTGCCAGCAGCCACGAGGGAGGGAACTATGGCTACACCTTC. Encoded protein: CASSHEGGNYGYTF. The rearrangement uses TRBV7-3 and TRBJ1-2, with D unclear. Germline CDR1 is SGHTA and CDR2 is FQGTGA. The CDR3 is made up of 14 amino acids. Trimming stripped 5 bases from V and 2 bases from J, with 12 bases between.

This clone was observed a few times. V usage is TRBV27 and J usage is TRBJ2-5; D gene unclear. The CDR3 is made up of 13 amino acids. Germline CDR1 reads MNHEY; CDR2 reads SMNVEV (reference sequence). V was pared by 3 bases and J by 1 base, with 6 bases between. The CDR3 DNA sequence: TGTGCCAGCAGTTTTAAACGCCAAGAGACCCAGTACTTC. Its translation is CASSFKRQETQYF.

This clone appeared a few times. The J gene is TRBJ2-7, the V gene TRBV5-4; 11 bases line up with TRBD1. The CDR3 covers 14 residues. V dropped 3 bases and J dropped 5; count of bases not matched to a gene: 4. Germline CDR1 and CDR2: SGHNT and YYREEE (reference sequence). The CDR3 DNA follows: TGTGCCAGCAGCTCCCGGGACAGGGGGAACGAGCAGTACTTC. It is translated as CASSSRDRGNEQYF.

This clone was seen a handful of times. The V call is TRBV19, the J call TRBJ2-4; D possibly uses TRBD1 or TRBD2 (5 bases each). CDR1 is LNHDA, CDR2 SQIVND, per germline (reference sequence). The CDR3 loop spans 12 amino acids. Trimming shortened V by 7 bases and J by 13 bases, and 17 bases separated the two germline ends. Written as DNA, the CDR3 is TGTGCCAGTAAACAGCTGAGTGGGGACCAGTACTTC. Encoded protein: CASKQLSGDQYF.

This clone has a handful of counts. This rearrangement joins TRBV7-8 to TRBJ1-5, with 7 bases that match TRBD1. CDR1 is SGHVS, CDR2 FQNEAQ, per germline. V shed 5 bases and J 5 bases; nucleotides not matched to a gene: 9. The CDR3 contains 15 residues. The CDR3 nucleotides read TGTGCCAGCAGCCCGGCCCGGGACAGAGATCAGCCCCAGCATTTT. As protein: CASSPARDRDQPQHF.

This clone was seen only a few times. The rearrangement joins TRBV6-1 to TRBJ1-1; D unresolved. The CDR3 length is 14 residues. In germline, CDR1 is MNHNS, CDR2 SASEGT. Trimming left V 4 bases short and J 2 bases short, with 11 bases between. The CDR3 sequence is CASSVGEPNTEAFF. The CDR3 bases are TGTGCCAGCAGTGTCGGTGAACCCAACACTGAAGCTTTCTTT.

This clone turned up a few times. The V call is TRBV2, the J call TRBJ1-6, with TRBD1 as a possible D gene (5 bases). V shed 5 bases and J shed 10 bases, with 12 bases lying between them. The CDR3 spans 13 residues. Germline V lookup: CDR1 SNHLY, CDR2 FYNNEI. Here the CDR3 reads CASSSGEISPLHF. Here the CDR3 DNA reads TGTGCCAGCAGTTCGGGGGAAATCTCACCCCTCCACTTT.

Of note for this clone: This specimen includes other DNA sequences encoding the same CDR3. CDR3 region: CAWSVEQNQPQHF. CDR3 DNA: TGTGCCTGGAGTGTGGAGCAAAATCAGCCCCAGCATTTT. The J gene is TRBJ1-5, the V gene TRBV30; D is undetermined. CDR3 length: 13 residues. The V end was cut by 0 bases, the J end by 4 bases, with 7 bases between. Germline V gene lookup returns CDR1 GTSNPN and CDR2 SVGIG (reference sequence).

V is TRBV30 and J is TRBJ2-7; D is perhaps TRBD1 (6 bases). V was shortened by 2 bases and J by 1 base, with 12 bases between the two germline ends. CDR1 GTSNPN and CDR2 SVGIG come from the germline V gene (reference sequence). CDR3 size: 14 residues. CDR3 region: CAWSTGPSSYEQYF. CDR3 nucleotides: TGTGCCTGGAGTACAGGGCCTTCTTCCTACGAGCAGTACTTC.

Only a few counts were recorded for this clone. The chain is built from TRBV5-1 and TRBJ2-1, with TRBD2 as a possible D gene (5 bases). The germline V gene has CDR1 SGHRS and CDR2 YFSETQ. V was trimmed by 4 bases and J by 1 base, leaving 12 bases between them. This CDR3 contains 15 residues. The CDR3: CASSPDGVSYNEQFF. CDR3 in DNA: TGCGCCAGCAGCCCCGACGGGGTTTCCTACAATGAGCAGTTCTTC.

The chain carries TRBV6-5 and TRBJ2-7; TRBD1 matches at 12 bases. J was trimmed by 7 bases and V by 5 bases; bases with no gene match: 9. CDR1 MNHEY and CDR2 SVGAGI come from the germline V gene. This CDR3 has 15 amino acids. CDR3 region: CASSLQGQGAWEQYF. Written as DNA, the CDR3 is TGTGCCAGCAGTCTCCAGGGACAGGGGGCTTGGGAGCAGTACTTC.

The chain links TRBV2 to TRBJ1-5; no reliable D call. Trimming removed 4 bases at V and 5 bases at J, with 9 bases between. Germline-derived CDR1 and CDR2 are SNHLY and FYNNEI. The CDR3 totals 13 residues. The CDR3 region is CASSGGHYQPQHF. The DNA for the CDR3 is TGTGCCAGCAGTGGAGGGCACTATCAGCCCCAGCATTTT.

Details on this clone: Sequence at one end of the junction differs from germline and may be a read error. The chain employs TRBV5-1 and TRBJ2-2, with 10 bases that match TRBD2. Looked up from germline, CDR1 is SGHRS and CDR2 is YFSETQ. CDR3 size: 13 residues. CDR3 sequence (DNA): TGCGCCAGCAGCTTGGTACTAGCGGGACCTTTTCAGTTT. Translated, it gives CASSLVLAGPFQF.

The chain couples TRBV2 to TRBJ1-5; D remains unclear. Trimming took off 3 bases at V and 3 bases at J, with 12 bases between the two ends. Germline loops: CDR1 SNHLY, CDR2 FYNNEI. The CDR3 runs 15 residues. CDR3 sequence (DNA): TGTGCCAGCAGTGATAGTTGGGTCTCCAATCAGCCCCAGCATTTT. It codes for CASSDSWVSNQPQHF.

This clone was picked up a small number of times. The chain employs TRBV4-1 and TRBJ2-7, with 8 nucleotides matching TRBD1. CDR1 is MGHRA, CDR2 YSYEKL, per germline. The CDR3 spans 16 residues. Trimming took 1 base from V and 4 from J; bases not matched to a gene: 9. CDR3 sequence: CASSQAPGQAEYEQYF. CDR3 nucleotide sequence: TGCGCCAGCAGCCAAGCCCCGGGACAGGCCGAGTACGAGCAGTACTTC.

V gene TRBV6-5 combines with J gene TRBJ1-3, with D perhaps TRBD1 (6 bases). Germline CDR1 reads MNHEY; CDR2 reads SVGAGI. The CDR3 sequence is 15 residues long. V was pared by 5 bases and J by 0 bases, with 11 bases between. CDR3 protein: CASSPGGASGNTIYF. In nucleotides, the CDR3 is TGTGCCAGCAGTCCCGGGGGGGCCTCTGGAAACACCATATATTTT.

This clone was seen a handful of times. The chain has TRBV6-1 and TRBJ2-3; 11 bases line up with TRBD2. This CDR3 has 14 residues. CDR1 and CDR2 from the germline V gene are MNHNS and SASEGT. With 5 bases clipped from V and 3 bases from J, the junction kept 1 base outside the gene matches. In DNA, the CDR3 is TGTGCCAGCAGTCCTAGCGGGGGGACAGATACGCAGTATTTT. Protein product: CASSPSGGTDTQYF.

The V call is TRBV5-6, the J call TRBJ2-4; no firm D call. Germline lookup yields CDR1 SGHDT and CDR2 YYEEEE. Trimming left V 0 bases short and J 2 bases short, with 9 bases between. The CDR3 is 15 amino acids. CDR3 in amino acids: CASSLGEPSKNIQYF. The CDR3 region has the DNA TGTGCCAGCAGCTTGGGGGAACCCTCCAAAAACATTCAGTACTTC.

The chain carries TRBV5-4 and TRBJ1-1; D gene unclear. The germline gives CDR1 SGHNT, CDR2 YYREEE (reference sequence). The length of the CDR3 is 13 residues. Trimming stripped 3 bases from V and 0 bases from J, with 6 bases between. CDR3 sequence (DNA): TGTGCCAGCAGCTATACAGTGAACACTGAAGCTTTCTTT. Its protein product is CASSYTVNTEAFF.

The chain couples TRBV5-1 to TRBJ1-2; 8 bases fit TRBD1. With V trimmed by 0 bases and J by 6 bases, 7 bases remained unmatched. Germline V gene data show CDR1 as SGHRS and CDR2 as YFSETQ. This CDR3 region has 15 residues. The CDR3 bases are TGCGCCAGCAGCTTGGGGCAGGGGGCGCTGGATGGCTACACCTTC. Translated, it gives CASSLGQGALDGYTF.

The chain has TRBV7-9 and TRBJ1-5; TRBD1 is a possible D gene (6 bases). The V gene's germline CDR1 is SEHNR and CDR2 FQNEAQ (reference sequence). The CDR3 runs 15 residues. The V gene lost 5 bases and the J gene lost 0 bases, with 11 bases spanning the gap. The CDR3 DNA reads as TGTGCCAGCAGCCCACAGGGATCTAGCAATCAGCCCCAGCATTTT. Translated: CASSPQGSSNQPQHF.

The V gene is TRBV15, the J gene TRBJ2-1, with D uncertain. V gave up 2 bases and J gave up 6 bases, with 5 bases separating them. The CDR3 sequence is 12 residues long. Germline V gene lookup returns CDR1 LNHNV and CDR2 YYDKDF (reference sequence). CDR3 sequence (DNA): TGTGCCACCAGCAGACTAGTCAATGAGCAGTTCTTC. Protein sequence: CATSRLVNEQFF.

This clone was picked up a small number of times. The J gene is TRBJ1-1, the V gene TRBV18; no reliable D call. CDR1 and CDR2 from the germline V gene are KGHSH and LQKENI. The CDR3 runs to 14 residues. Trimming removed 3 bases from V and 1 base from J, with 9 bases in between. The CDR3 nucleotides are TGTGCCAGCTCACCGCAAGCTTCGAACACTGAAGCTTTCTTT. It translates to CASSPQASNTEAFF. The complete variable domain, with remaining parts taken from reference TRBV18 and TRBJ1-1, reads NAGVMQNPRHLVRRRGQEARLRCSPMKGHSHVYWYRQLPEEGLKFMVYLQKENIIDESGMPKERFSAEFPKEGPSILRIQQVVRGDSAAYFCASSPQASNTEAFFGQGTRLTVV.

This clone has more than one count but fewer than ten. The V and J genes are TRBV7-6 and TRBJ2-5, with a tentative D call TRBD1 (6 bases). Trimming removed 3 bases at V and 2 bases at J, with 10 bases between. The germline gives CDR1 SGHVS, CDR2 FNYEAQ. The CDR3 has 14 amino acids. CDR3: CASSFRQAQETQYF. CDR3 bases: TGTGCCAGCAGCTTCAGACAGGCGCAAGAGACCCAGTACTTC.

The chain couples TRBV27 to TRBJ2-5; D call uncertain. Trimming stripped 6 bases from V and 4 bases from J, with 18 bases between. The CDR3 spans 15 residues. Germline loops: CDR1 MNHEY, CDR2 SMNVEV (reference sequence). CDR3 sequence (DNA): TGTGCCAGCAGCCCGGTTGGCAGTTTTGCAGAGACCCAGTACTTC. It is translated as CASSPVGSFAETQYF.

The CDR3 loop reads CASSAGQPNSPLHF. CDR3 DNA: TGTGCCAGCAGTGCCGGACAGCCCAATTCACCCCTCCACTTT. The chain is built from TRBV28 and TRBJ1-6; D might be TRBD1 (6 bases). Trimming shortened V by 5 bases and J by 7 bases, and 12 bases separated the two germline ends. This CDR3 region has 14 residues. In germline, CDR1 is MDHEN, CDR2 SYDVKM.

The chain employs TRBV2 and TRBJ1-5, with TRBD1 matching over 8 bases. This CDR3 has 15 amino acids. V dropped 6 bases and J dropped 6; count of bases not matched to a gene: 10. Germline V gene sequence: CDR1 SNHLY, CDR2 FYNNEI. The CDR3 region has the DNA TGTGCCAGCAGGGACAGGGCCGAGGTAGGTCAGCCCCAGCATTTT. Translating it yields CASRDRAEVGQPQHF.